This is a list of T cell receptor beta chains from one sample in a study of shared clonotypes between healthy human individuals. Repertoires were generated with immunoSEQ multiplex PCR, while TCRdb's copy carries only in-frame clones and drops some. The sample contains roughly 600,000 clones, roughly 98% of which appear only once. The sequencing sample was made of naive CD8+ T cells sorted from blood. The receptor source for this set is a young man in good health. Both conserved end residues are part of each CDR3. The D gene is left open where the match is weak. Only part of the rows carry a size: once, few, many, or a class if the clone is expanded.

TRBJ2-3 | . | . | TRBV5-1 | CASSSVSERFTDTQYF | TGCGCCAGCAGCTCAGTCTCGGAGCGCTTCACAGATACGCAGTATTTT
TRBJ2-7 | TRBD2 | . | TRBV5-8 | CASSLGLAGVDEQYF | TGTGCCAGCAGCCTGGGACTAGCGGGAGTAGACGAGCAGTACTTC
TRBJ2-1 | . | . | TRBV5-5 | CASSLDPGSWFNEQFF | TGTGCCAGCAGCTTGGACCCAGGTAGTTGGTTCAATGAGCAGTTCTTC
TRBJ2-7 | . | . | TRBV5-8 | CASSLQGALSEQYF | TGTGCCAGCAGCTTACAGGGCGCCTTGAGCGAGCAGTACTTC
TRBJ2-2 | . | once | TRBV9 | CASSVVATATGELFF | TGTGCCAGCAGCGTAGTGGCGACAGCCACCGGGGAGCTGTTTTTT
TRBJ2-7 | . | . | TRBV29-1 | CSANGITAEQYF | TGCAGCGCTAATGGGATTACTGCCGAGCAGTACTTC
TRBJ2-7 | . | . | TRBV28 | CASSFRISYEQYF | TGTGCCAGCAGTTTTAGGATTTCCTACGAGCAGTACTTC
TRBJ2-7 | TRBD2 | . | TRBV15 | CATSRDREGSIFTYEQYF | TGTGCCACCAGCAGAGACCGGGAGGGTTCGATCTTTACTTACGAGCAGTACTTC
TRBJ2-7 | TRBD1 | . | TRBV29-1 | CSVVPGTGDYEQYF | TGCAGCGTTGTACCCGGGACAGGGGACTACGAGCAGTACTTC
TRBJ2-3 | TRBD1 | . | TRBV5-1 | CASSSVGTGSTDTQYF | TGCGCCAGCAGCTCGGTTGGGACAGGTAGCACAGATACGCAGTATTTT
TRBJ2-1 | . | . | TRBV5-1 | CASSNGPPMYNEQFF | TGCGCCAGCAGCAACGGACCTCCCATGTACAATGAGCAGTTCTTC
TRBJ2-1 | TRBD1 | . | TRBV29-1 | CSVVVWDREHEQFF | TGCAGCGTTGTTGTTTGGGACAGGGAACATGAGCAGTTCTTC
TRBJ1-4 | . | . | TRBV15 | CATSRDWAGGEKLFF | TGTGCCACCAGCAGAGATTGGGCAGGAGGTGAAAAACTGTTTTTT
TRBJ2-7 | TRBD2 | . | TRBV7-2 | CASSPLAGGPGEQYF | TGTGCCAGCAGCCCCCTAGCGGGAGGGCCGGGAGAGCAGTACTTC
TRBJ2-7 | TRBD1 | . | TRBV15 | CATSPRDRGTYEQYF | TGTGCCACCAGCCCCCGGGACAGGGGTACCTACGAGCAGTACTTC
TRBJ2-3 | . | . | TRBV11-3 | CASSAPSDTQYF | TGTGCCAGCAGCGCCCCTTCAGATACGCAGTATTTT
TRBJ2-5 | TRBD2 | . | TRBV7-2 | CASSLELAGVGETQYF | TGTGCCAGCAGCTTAGAACTAGCGGGAGTAGGAGAGACCCAGTACTTC
TRBJ2-7 | . | . | TRBV30 | CAWRETYEQYF | TGTGCCTGGAGAGAGACCTACGAGCAGTACTTC
TRBJ2-5 | TRBD2 | . | TRBV29-1 | CSVPGLAQETQYF | TGCAGCGTACCCGGACTAGCCCAAGAGACCCAGTACTTC
TRBJ2-7 | . | . | TRBV6-1 | CASSDPSGSYEQYF | TGTGCCAGCAGTGATCCCAGCGGTTCCTACGAGCAGTACTTC
TRBJ2-7 | TRBD2 | . | TRBV4-1 | CASSQVFSGSYEQYF | TGCGCCAGCAGCCAAGTATTTAGCGGGAGCTACGAGCAGTACTTC
TRBJ2-1 | TRBD1 | . | TRBV4-1 | CASSQEPAGGIHEQFF | TGCGCCAGCAGCCAAGAGCCGGCAGGGGGTATTCATGAGCAGTTCTTC
TRBJ2-1 | . | . | TRBV29-1 | CSADVRPVEQFF | TGCAGCGCGGACGTACGACCCGTTGAGCAGTTCTTC
TRBJ1-5 | . | . | TRBV27 | CASSLNSEQPQHF | TGTGCCAGCAGTTTGAACAGTGAACAGCCCCAGCATTTT
TRBJ2-5 | . | . | TRBV12-2 | CASRLDPKPSGRRVSQETQYF | TGTGCAAGTCGCTTAGACCCTAAGCCTAGCGGGAGACGAGTCAGTCAAGAGACCCAGTACTTC
TRBJ2-3 | . | . | TRBV7-9 | CASSLWSGNKDTQYF | TGTGCCAGCAGCTTATGGTCAGGGAATAAGGATACGCAGTATTTT
TRBJ2-5 | TRBD2 | . | TRBV11-2 | CASSHKGLAGGLQETQYF | TGTGCCAGCAGCCACAAGGGGCTAGCGGGAGGACTACAAGAGACCCAGTACTTC
TRBJ2-4 | . | . | TRBV4-1 | CASSQVLAGIQYF | TGCGCCAGCAGCCAGGTACTAGCAGGCATTCAGTACTTC
TRBJ2-5 | . | . | TRBV7-6 | CASSLHSRETQYF | TGTGCCAGCAGCCTACATAGCCGCGAGACCCAGTACTTC
TRBJ2-1 | TRBD2 | . | TRBV30 | CAWSTSGHYNEQFF | TGTGCCTGGAGTACTAGCGGACACTACAATGAGCAGTTCTTC
TRBJ2-1 | TRBD2 | . | TRBV29-1 | CSGTREANYNEQFF | TGCAGCGGAACACGGGAGGCCAATTACAATGAGCAGTTCTTC
TRBJ2-3 | TRBD1 | . | TRBV9 | CASSLGQGLSGDTQYF | TGTGCCAGCAGCCTAGGACAGGGGCTTTCGGGGGATACGCAGTATTTT
TRBJ1-5 | . | . | TRBV4-2 | CASSQERGDSNQPQHF | TGTGCCAGCAGCCAAGAGAGAGGGGATAGCAATCAGCCCCAGCATTTT
TRBJ1-3 | . | . | TRBV9 | CASSVAPVLDSGNTIYF | TGTGCCAGCAGCGTAGCCCCAGTCCTAGACTCTGGAAACACCATATATTTT
TRBJ1-4 | TRBD1 | once | TRBV11-2 | CASSGRQGDYEKLFF | TGTGCCAGCAGCGGCCGACAGGGAGACTATGAAAAACTGTTTTTT
TRBJ2-7 | TRBD1 | . | TRBV20-1 | CSAARGNEQYF | TGCAGTGCTGCCAGGGGGAACGAGCAGTACTTC
TRBJ2-5 | . | . | TRBV7-6 | CATSVGVGETQYF | TGTGCCACGTCCGTTGGAGTTGGCGAGACCCAGTACTTC
TRBJ2-1 | TRBD2 | . | TRBV7-9 | CASSVTIAGGPGSYNEQFF | TGTGCCAGCAGCGTAACGATAGCGGGAGGGCCCGGTTCCTACAATGAGCAGTTCTTC
TRBJ2-5 | . | . | TRBV27 | CASSSLRTGGNQETQYF | TGTGCCAGCAGTTCCCTTCGGACTGGAGGGAACCAAGAGACCCAGTACTTC
TRBJ2-7 | TRBD1 | . | TRBV5-1 | CASSTGTGVDEQYF | TGCGCCAGCAGCACTGGGACAGGGGTCGACGAGCAGTACTTC
TRBJ2-1 | . | . | TRBV7-9 | CASSFISDRGDEQFF | TGTGCCAGCAGCTTTATAAGCGATAGGGGGGATGAGCAGTTCTTC
TRBJ2-2 | . | . | TRBV4-3 | CASSPRRTANTGELFF | TGCGCCAGCAGCCCGCGAAGGACAGCGAACACCGGGGAGCTGTTTTTT
TRBJ2-7 | TRBD2 | . | TRBV10-3 | CAISGGSGETYEQYF | TGTGCCATCAGTGGAGGTAGCGGGGAAACCTACGAGCAGTACTTC
TRBJ2-3 | . | . | TRBV10-3 | CAISAEWGEDTDTQYF | TGTGCCATCAGTGCAGAATGGGGGGAGGACACAGATACGCAGTATTTT
TRBJ1-2 | TRBD1 | . | TRBV12-5 | CASGLVQGYGYTF | TGTGCTAGTGGTTTGGTACAGGGGTATGGCTACACCTTC
TRBJ2-7 | TRBD1 | . | TRBV7-9 | CASSPPGTGRTPLYEQYF | TGTGCCAGCAGCCCCCCCGGGACAGGGAGAACACCTCTCTACGAGCAGTACTTC
TRBJ2-7 | TRBD2 | . | TRBV7-2 | CASSPTSGSYEQYF | TGTGCCAGCAGCCCGACTAGCGGGAGCTACGAGCAGTACTTC
TRBJ2-1 | . | . | TRBV9 | CASSASGYEQFF | TGTGCCAGCAGCGCCTCAGGCTATGAGCAGTTCTTC